The entry below describes one T cell receptor (beta chain). Profiled with immunoSEQ multiplex PCR; TCRdb holds only in-frame clones, not every one. The sample records some 59,000 clones, more than 75% being singletons. J gave up 1 base and V 1 base, and 3 bases lay outside the gene matches. The CDR3 is 15 amino acids. Germline loops: CDR1 SGHKS, CDR2 YYEKEE (reference sequence). This entry comes from a study of T cell changes during pregnancy in multiple sclerosis. The chain has TRBV5-5 and TRBJ1-1; TRBD1 matches at 8 bases. The material sequenced was peripheral blood, taken in the second trimester of pregnancy. This receptor was obtained from a female donor with multiple sclerosis, enrolled in a pregnancy study. The CDR3 loop is CASSLIGTGNTEAFF. The CDR3 DNA is TGTGCCAGCAGCTTGATTGGGACAGGGAACACTGAAGCTTTCTTT.